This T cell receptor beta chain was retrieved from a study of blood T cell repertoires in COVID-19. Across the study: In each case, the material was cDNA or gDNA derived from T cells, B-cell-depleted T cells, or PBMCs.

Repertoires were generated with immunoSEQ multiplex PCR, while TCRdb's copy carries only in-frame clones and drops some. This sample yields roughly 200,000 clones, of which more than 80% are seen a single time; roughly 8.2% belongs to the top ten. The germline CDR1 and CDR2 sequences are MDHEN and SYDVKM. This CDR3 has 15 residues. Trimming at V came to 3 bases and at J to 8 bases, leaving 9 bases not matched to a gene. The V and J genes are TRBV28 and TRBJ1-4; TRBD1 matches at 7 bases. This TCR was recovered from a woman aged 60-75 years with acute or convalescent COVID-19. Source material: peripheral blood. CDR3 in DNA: TGTGCCAGCAGTTTCCCAGGGGGGCGGGACGAAAAACTGTTTTTT. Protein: CASSFPGGRDEKLFF. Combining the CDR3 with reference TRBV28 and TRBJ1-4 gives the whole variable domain DVKVTQSSRYLVKRTGEKVFLECVQDMDHENMFWYRQDPGLGLRLIYFSYDVKMKEKGDIPEGYSVSREKKERFSLILESASTNQTSMYLCASSFPGGRDEKLFFGSGTQLSVL.